These 4 T cell receptor beta chains came from one sample sequenced in a study of blood T cells in healthy people across ages. A second PCR of about 7 to 12 cycles used a sample-barcoded 5' primer and a J-beta primer mix. Each CDR3 protein gets one entry after TCRdb re-called the 5' RACE reads with MiXCR. This table holds 1.8 million or so distinct CDR3 sequences, 35% to 50% found once. Sequencing was done on a sample of blood. These TCRs come from a human donor in good health.

V usage is TRBV7-9 and J usage is TRBJ1-3; 9 bases are shared with TRBD1. Trimming took 0 bases from V and 0 from J; bases not matched to a gene: 3. Per germline, CDR1 SEHNR and CDR2 FQNEAQ (reference sequence). The CDR3 extends over 17 amino acids. The CDR3 loop is CASSLALGQGSGNTIYF. CDR3 nucleotides: TGTGCCAGCAGCTTAGCCCTGGGACAGGGCTCTGGAAACACCATATATTTT. The whole variable domain, filled in from reference TRBV7-9 and TRBJ1-3, reads DTGVSQNPRHKITKRGQNVTFRCDPISEHNRLYWYRQTLGQGPEFLTYFQNEAQLEKSRLLSDRFSAERPKGSFSTLEIQRTEQGDSAMYLCASSLALGQGSGNTIYFGEGSWLTVV.

This chain connects TRBV4-2 to TRBJ1-2; TRBD1 is a possible D gene (6 bases). The CDR3 runs 15 residues. Trimming shortened V by 3 bases and J by 3 bases, and 14 bases separated the two germline ends. Germline CDR1 and CDR2: LGHNA and YNFKEQ. This CDR3 is CASSQMGGRDYGYTF. The DNA of the CDR3 is TGTGCCAGCAGCCAGATGGGGGGGCGAGACTATGGCTACACCTTC.

V usage is TRBV6-6 and J usage is TRBJ2-7, with a possible D match to TRBD1 (5 bases). The CDR3 has 16 amino acids. The germline V gene encodes CDR1 MNHNY and CDR2 SVGAGI (reference sequence). The ends were cut back, 7 bases at V and 3 bases at J, with 22 bases in the middle. CDR3 region: CASTPARGALVYEQYF. CDR3 nucleotide sequence: TGTGCCAGCACTCCAGCTAGGGGCGCCTTGGTCTACGAGCAGTACTTC.

In the case of this clonotype: This could be a read error, since a much larger clone is one nucleotide away. V and J are TRBV7-2 and TRBJ2-7, with D tentatively TRBD1 (6 bases). This CDR3 spans 12 amino acids. CDR1 SGHTA and CDR2 FQGNSA come from the germline V gene. Deletions cut 11 bases from V and 2 bases from J, with 13 bases between. The CDR3 protein is CAGGQSTYEQYF. For the CDR3, the DNA is TGTGCCGGTGGACAGTCCACCTACGAGCAGTACTTC.